This TCR beta chain was sequenced in a study of T cell changes during pregnancy in multiple sclerosis. A single count supports this clone. TCRdb keeps only in-frame clones here, not all; method: immunoSEQ multiplex PCR. Of around 100,000 clones in the sample, 92% are singletons; the top ten hold more than 1.5%. CDR3 length: 16 residues. Per germline, CDR1 SGDLS and CDR2 YYNGEE. V was pared by 1 base and J by 0 bases, with 7 bases of the junction left unmatched. Specimen: peripheral blood, collected after pregnancy. The receptor was derived from a female donor with multiple sclerosis, enrolled in a pregnancy study. This chain joins TRBV9 and TRBJ2-7, with 7 bases identical to TRBD2. DNA for the CDR3: TGTGCCAGCAGCGTATCCGGGACTACCAACTCCTACGAGCAGTACTTC. This encodes CASSVSGTTNSYEQYF.